This record looks at one T cell receptor (beta chain) sequence and its context. Primers used in a second PCR of roughly 6 to 11 cycles were a sample-barcoded 5' primer and a J-beta primer mix. Each cDNA molecule was tagged by a template-switch adaptor that had 12 random nucleotides. TCRdb re-derived calls from the 5' RACE reads in MiXCR, one entry per CDR3 protein. In the table there are under 2,000,000 distinct CDR3 sequences, around 48% of which are singletons. The data were obtained in a study of blood T cells in healthy people across ages. At the level of the study: Researchers report that template switching captured about one barcoded beta molecule per two T cells.

The germline V and J ends were trimmed by 5 bases and 7 bases, with 17 bases remaining between them. The CDR3 is made up of 14 amino acids. Input material: blood. The TCR was taken from a woman between 35 and 50 years old in good health. This chain joins TRBV12-3 or TRBV12-4 and TRBJ1-2; D may be TRBD1 (5 bases). Written as DNA, the CDR3 is TGTGCCAGCAGTACAGGACCTTTGGGGACTGGCTACACCTTC. As protein: CASSTGPLGTGYTF.